This record covers a single TCR beta chain. Its antigen remains unidentified. This specimen belongs to a study of T cell repertoires in cytomegalovirus infection. Study context: CMV infection plus the matching HLA type was flagged by public TCR beta signatures.

MiXCR, applied by TCRdb to the reads, yields one record per CDR3 protein. The table includes around 710,000 distinct CDR3 sequences, about 28% detected once. Study-wide results and caveats: Of the TCR beta families, the public ones yielded a cumulative frequency that identified carriers of CMV plus the relevant HLA. HLA-C-restricted CMV-specific TCR beta clonotypes prevailed in the ex vivo response.

The receptor comes from a human donor in good health (CMV status not recorded). Some clones in this sample may be carry-over from other donors' samples. This specimen was cultured CD8+ T cells from PBMCs, taken from culture after CMV antigen stimulation.

The CDR3 reads CASEGDEAFF. The CDR3, as DNA: TGTGCCAGCGAGGGGGACGAAGCTTTCTTT. J is TRBJ1-1 and V is TRBV12-3 or TRBV12-4, with a possible D match to TRBD1 (6 bases). V lost 8 bases and J lost 8, with 9 bases in between. The CDR3 is 10 amino acids.